These 28 T cell receptor beta chains originate from one sample sequenced in a study of patients and donors after allogeneic stem cell transplantation (TCRdb year 2020). Libraries were built with RT-PCR. TCRdb shows the sequencer as NextSeq 550. TCRdb trimmed the raw reads at Q25, called clones with MiXCR and kept productive beta chains. Each CDR3 protein appears once, grouped with its most common genes and DNA. This sample is represented by more than 850,000 distinct CDR3 sequences; 15% to 20% of them were singletons. The top ten clonotypes cover 5% to 6.5% of the sample. The specimen was blood, either unsorted or a sorted T cell fraction (not recorded which). These receptors originate from a human donor who was either an allogeneic HSCT recipient or a stem cell or donor lymphocyte infusion donor (not recorded which). It is not recorded whose cells these are; they may come from a transplant donor.

The J gene is TRBJ1-1, the V gene TRBV7-2; tentative D call: TRBD1 (5 bases). This CDR3 has 17 residues. V lost 2 bases to trimming and J lost 0 bases, with 16 bases between them. Germline V gene data show CDR1 as SGHTA and CDR2 as FQGNSA. This chain's CDR3 is CASSLFSGGAMNTEAFF. As DNA, the CDR3 is TGTGCCAGCAGCTTATTTTCGGGAGGGGCCATGAACACTGAAGCTTTCTTT.

This clonotype has more than one count but fewer than ten. The gene calls are TRBV12-3 or TRBV12-4 and TRBJ2-2; the D gene is possibly TRBD1 (6 bases). CDR3 length: 14 amino acids. V was clipped by 5 bases and J by 5 bases, with 12 bases between them. In DNA, the CDR3 is TGTGCCAGCAGTGAGCTCAGGGGTACCGGGGAGCTGTTTTTT. Its protein product is CASSELRGTGELFF.

The V call is TRBV7-6, the J call TRBJ2-3; a possible D gene is TRBD2 (5 bases). This CDR3 comprises 18 residues. Trimming stripped 2 bases from V and 1 base from J, with 19 bases between. Germline assignment: CDR1 SGHVS and CDR2 FNYEAQ. The CDR3 loop is CASSLLPFGERGTDTQYF. DNA of the CDR3: TGTGCCAGCAGCTTACTTCCCTTTGGGGAGAGGGGCACAGATACGCAGTATTTT. The full variable domain, with the rest looked up from reference TRBV7-6 and TRBJ2-3, is GAGVSQSPRYKVTKRGQDVALRCDPISGHVSLYWYRQALGQGPEFLTYFNYEAQQDKSGLPNDRFSAERPEGSISTLTIQRTEQRDSAMYRCASSLLPFGERGTDTQYFGPGTRLTVL.

This clonotype showed up many times. The genes are TRBV3-1 and TRBJ1-2, with no clear D. The CDR3 contains 11 residues. The V end lost 0 bases, the J end lost 6 bases, and 2 bases lay between the germline ends. Germline CDR1 LGHDT, CDR2 YNNKEL (reference sequence). As DNA, the CDR3 is TGTGCCAGCAGCCAAGATCATGGCTACACCTTC. This sequence encodes CASSQDHGYTF.

DNA of the CDR3: TGTGCCAGCATCCCGAGAGGCTATGCTGGAAACACCATATATTTT. Translation gives CASIPRGYAGNTIYF. The chain has TRBV6-1 and TRBJ1-3; no reliable D call. Per the germline V gene, CDR1 is MNHNS and CDR2 is SASEGT. V was cut by 7 bases and J by 2 bases, with 15 bases left in between. The CDR3 has 15 amino acids.

This clonotype was found a few times. J is TRBJ2-3 and V is TRBV6-2 or TRBV6-3; 9 bases line up with TRBD2. Germline loops: CDR1 MNHEY, CDR2 SVGEGT. The CDR3 runs 16 residues. The junction had 7 bases not matched to a gene; V was cut back by 0 bases and J by 6 bases. The CDR3 region has the DNA TGTGCCAGCAGTTACTCGATAGGCGGGGGGGCCGATACGCAGTATTTT. This sequence encodes CASSYSIGGGADTQYF.

The CDR3, as DNA: TGCGCCAGCAGCTTGACTAGCGGGAGATCAAATGAGCAGTTCTTC. Amino acid sequence: CASSLTSGRSNEQFF. The chain carries TRBV5-1 and TRBJ2-1, with TRBD2 matching over 11 bases. Germline lookup yields CDR1 SGHRS and CDR2 YFSETQ. CDR3 size: 15 residues. J was trimmed by 7 bases and V by 1 base; bases with no gene match: 4.

V is TRBV6-1 and J is TRBJ2-7, with D tentatively TRBD2 (6 bases). Between the trimmed V and J ends, which lost 7 bases and 3 bases, there was a span of 19 bases. CDR3 length equals 15 residues. CDR1 is MNHNS, CDR2 SASEGT, per germline. The CDR3 here is CASIRNGDSIYEQYF. CDR3 coding DNA: TGTGCCAGCATCCGTAACGGGGACTCAATCTACGAGCAGTACTTC.

The rearrangement uses TRBV5-1 and TRBJ2-5; 8 bases align to TRBD2. Germline loops: CDR1 SGHRS, CDR2 YFSETQ. The CDR3 totals 14 residues. With 0 bases clipped from V and 4 bases from J, the junction kept 2 bases outside the gene matches. This CDR3 reads CASSLGTSPETQYF. The CDR3 DNA reads as TGCGCCAGCAGCTTGGGGACTAGCCCAGAGACCCAGTACTTC. Together with reference TRBV5-1 and TRBJ2-5, the CDR3 gives the full variable domain: KAGVTQTPRYLIKTRGQQVTLSCSPISGHRSVSWYQQTPGQGLQFLFEYFSETQRNKGNFPGRFSGRQFSNSRSEMNVSTLELGDSALYLCASSLGTSPETQYFGPGTRLLVL.

The chain links TRBV20-1 to TRBJ2-7, with a tentative D call TRBD2 (6 bases). There are 15 residues in the CDR3. The germline V gene encodes CDR1 DFQATT and CDR2 SNEGSKA (reference sequence). V lost 1 base to trimming and J lost 7 bases, with 20 bases between them. CDR3 in amino acids: CSARVRAGPSAEQYF. CDR3 DNA sequence: TGCAGTGCTAGAGTAAGGGCGGGACCGTCGGCAGAGCAGTACTTC.

Only one count was recorded for this clonotype. The V and J genes are TRBV7-6 and TRBJ1-2, with D possibly TRBD1 on 6 matching bases. Germline V gives CDR1 SGHVS, CDR2 FNYEAQ. The CDR3 consists of 14 residues. V dropped 0 bases and J dropped 8 bases, with 13 bases sitting between them. The CDR3 DNA sequence: TGTGCCAGCAGCTTAGCGGCGGACAGCGGAGGCTACACCTTC. Encoded protein: CASSLAADSGGYTF.

The chain couples TRBV20-1 to TRBJ1-1; D perhaps matches TRBD1 (6 bases). V was clipped by 0 bases and J by 1 base, with 12 bases between them. The germline CDR1 and CDR2 sequences are DFQATT and SNEGSKA (reference sequence). There are 15 residues in the CDR3. This chain's CDR3 is CSARDTGSGNTEAFF. The CDR3 coding sequence is TGCAGTGCTAGAGACACAGGGAGTGGGAACACTGAAGCTTTCTTT.

V gene TRBV2 combines with J gene TRBJ2-1, with 9 bases fitting TRBD2. The CDR3 spans 16 residues. Trimming cost V 4 bases and J 5 bases; bases outside gene matches: 9. CDR1 SNHLY and CDR2 FYNNEI come from the germline V gene. CDR3 in DNA: TGTGCCAGCAGTGTTAAGCGGGAGGACCGACACAATGAGCAGTTCTTC. Its translation is CASSVKREDRHNEQFF. Complete variable domain (other parts from reference TRBV2 and TRBJ2-1): EPEVTQTPSHQVTQMGQEVILRCVPISNHLYFYWYRQILGQKVEFLVSFYNNEISEKSEIFDDQFSVERPDGSNFTLKIRSTKLEDSAMYFCASSVKREDRHNEQFFGPGTRLTVL.

The V call is TRBV7-3, the J call TRBJ2-1; 9 bases line up with TRBD2. The CDR3 has 17 amino acids. The J segment lost 5 bases and the V segment lost 5 bases, leaving 13 bases of the junction unmatched. Germline CDR1 and CDR2: SGHTA and FQGTGA. Here the CDR3 DNA reads TGTGCCAGCAGCCAAGGTCTGTCGCGGGAGGGACACAATGAGCAGTTCTTC. As protein: CASSQGLSREGHNEQFF. Complete variable domain (other parts from reference TRBV7-3 and TRBJ2-1): GAGVSQTPSNKVTEKGKYVELRCDPISGHTALYWYRQSLGQGPEFLIYFQGTGAADDSGLPNDRFFAVRPEGSVSTLKIQRTERGDSAVYLCASSQGLSREGHNEQFFGPGTRLTVL.

This sequence joins TRBV6-6 and TRBJ2-7; the D gene could be TRBD1 or TRBD2 (5 bases each). The V gene's germline CDR1 is MNHNY and CDR2 SVGAGI (reference sequence). The CDR3 sequence is 13 residues long. Trimming cost V 0 bases and J 5 bases, with 8 bases left between them. CDR3 sequence (DNA): TGTGCCAGCAGTTACTCCGAGGGGCACGAGCAGTACTTC. Protein product: CASSYSEGHEQYF.

This clonotype appeared a few times. V gene TRBV10-3 combines with J gene TRBJ2-2, with 10 bases lining up with TRBD2. The V and J ends lost 0 bases and 1 base, in that order; junction bases with no gene match: 8. The CDR3 contains 19 residues. Germline loops: CDR1 ENHRY, CDR2 SYGVKD. CDR3 coding DNA: TGTGCCATCAGTGAGTCGCGAGCGGGGGGGATGAAGAACACCGGGGAGCTGTTTTTT. Translation gives CAISESRAGGMKNTGELFF.

The rearrangement uses TRBV20-1 and TRBJ1-3; 8 bases line up with TRBD1. J was trimmed by 3 bases and V by 3 bases; bases with no gene match: 10. Germline V lookup: CDR1 DFQATT, CDR2 SNEGSKA (reference sequence). The CDR3 is made up of 16 amino acids. The CDR3 here is CSARQGAFAYGNTIYF. In DNA, the CDR3 is TGCAGTGCTAGGCAGGGGGCCTTTGCGTATGGAAACACCATATATTTT.

This clonotype was recorded many times. Written as DNA, the CDR3 is TGCGCCAGCAGCCAGAGGGAGTCGAACACTGAAGCTTTCTTT. It yields the protein CASSQRESNTEAFF. The chain combines TRBV4-1 with TRBJ1-1; D is unresolved. The germline V and J ends were trimmed by 3 bases and 1 base, with 9 bases remaining between them. Germline lookup yields CDR1 MGHRA and CDR2 YSYEKL. The CDR3 runs 14 residues.

This clonotype was counted only a few times. The chain employs TRBV24-1 and TRBJ1-2; possibly TRBD1 for D (5 bases). The V end lost 3 bases, the J end lost 4 bases, and 11 bases lay between the germline ends. The CDR3 has 14 residues. Germline CDR1 KGHDR, CDR2 SFDVKD. The CDR3 is CATSDAGTGYGYTF. The CDR3 DNA reads TGTGCCACCAGTGATGCCGGGACTGGCTATGGCTACACCTTC.

The rearrangement joins TRBV25-1 to TRBJ1-2; D might be TRBD1 (5 bases). This CDR3 is built from 14 residues. Trimming pared 2 bases from V and 8 bases from J, leaving 15 bases between. Per germline, CDR1 MGHDK and CDR2 SYGVNS. CDR3 nucleotide sequence: TGTGCCAGCAGTGAAGTCCGGGGCATGGGAGGCTACACCTTC. It is translated as CASSEVRGMGGYTF.

This clonotype was counted ten times or more. V is TRBV5-6 and J is TRBJ2-2; no firm D call. The CDR3 length is 12 residues. Looked up from germline, CDR1 is SGHDT and CDR2 is YYEEEE. Trimming removed 6 bases at V and 7 bases at J, with 10 bases between. CDR3 nucleotide sequence: TGTGCCAGCACCGTTGTGAACGGGGAGCTGTTTTTT. It is translated as CASTVVNGELFF.

The chain joins TRBV4-1 to TRBJ2-1; 10 nucleotides agree with TRBD2. Unmatched junction bases numbered 7, after V lost 4 bases and J lost 1 base. This CDR3 region has 17 residues. Germline CDR1 reads MGHRA; CDR2 reads YSYEKL. The CDR3 bases are TGCGCCAGCAGCCGCAGACTAGCGGGTGAATCCTACAATGAGCAGTTCTTC. It yields the protein CASSRRLAGESYNEQFF.

The V and J genes are TRBV20-1 and TRBJ1-1; D is unresolved. The CDR3 runs 12 residues. V was trimmed by 5 bases and J by 1 base, leaving 8 bases between them. In germline, CDR1 is DFQATT, CDR2 SNEGSKA (reference sequence). The CDR3 loop is CSAETENTEAFF. CDR3 sequence (DNA): TGCAGTGCTGAAACGGAGAACACTGAAGCTTTCTTT.

The V and J genes are TRBV12-3 or TRBV12-4 and TRBJ1-2; 7 bases are shared with TRBD1. The CDR3 length is 17 residues. V lost 3 bases, J lost 1 base, and 11 bases stayed unmatched. The CDR3 here is CASSFEGALVVNYGYTF. CDR3 in DNA: TGTGCCAGCAGTTTCGAGGGGGCGTTAGTAGTTAACTATGGCTACACCTTC.

This clonotype was recorded a few times. The chain employs TRBV6-1 and TRBJ2-7; a weak D match, TRBD1 (7 bases). This CDR3 is built from 15 residues. Trimming left V 6 bases short and J 6 bases short, with 21 bases between. CDR1 MNHNS and CDR2 SASEGT come from the germline V gene. Written as DNA, the CDR3 is TGTGCCAGCAGGCACGCGGGGCAGGGGGACGGCGAGCAGTACTTC. Amino acid sequence: CASRHAGQGDGEQYF.

In its sample, this clonotype was seen many times. The genes are TRBV12-3 or TRBV12-4 and TRBJ1-1; tentatively, D is TRBD1 (6 bases). The CDR3 has 16 amino acids. V dropped 6 bases and J dropped 5 bases, with 22 bases sitting between them. CDR3 coding DNA: TGTGCCAGCAGCCCTAACCTCGTCGAGGGGGGGACTGAAGCTTTCTTT. Encoded protein: CASSPNLVEGGTEAFF.

This clonotype was counted at least ten times. The rearrangement uses TRBV5-1 and TRBJ2-7; D remains ambiguous. Germline CDR1 reads SGHRS; CDR2 reads YFSETQ. V lost 5 bases and J 3 bases, leaving 6 bases between the germline ends. The CDR3 extends over 11 amino acids. As DNA, the CDR3 is TGCGCCAGCAGGTCCGACTACGAGCAGTACTTC. It codes for CASRSDYEQYF.

This clonotype has more than one count but fewer than ten. V usage is TRBV6-2 or TRBV6-3 and J usage is TRBJ1-1; 7 bases map to TRBD1. V trimming: 5 bases; J trimming: 1 base; junction bases outside the gene matches: 10. CDR1 and CDR2 from the germline V gene are MNHEY and SVGEGT. The CDR3 is 16 residues long. CDR3: CASSGHRTGENTEAFF. The CDR3 DNA reads TGTGCCAGCAGTGGACATCGGACAGGCGAGAACACTGAAGCTTTCTTT.